The rows below give T cell receptor beta chains drawn from one sample of a study of neurological immune-mediated disorders. TCRdb fed the 5' RACE reads into MiXCR, producing one record per CDR3 protein. The sample consists of about 59,000 distinct CDR3 sequences, around 24% of them appearing once. Sequencing input: PBMCs. These TCRs come from a man aged 55-75 years with HTLV-1-associated myelopathy (HAM/TSP). Each CDR3 is given without its conserved first and last residue.

>TRBV20-1|TRBJ1-1
SARDLRSAEAF
>TRBV5-1|TRBJ2-5
ASSLGANQETQY
>TRBV24-1|TRBJ2-1
ATSDSFGRASYNEQF
>TRBV19|TRBJ1-5
ASSIEQGGNQPQH
>TRBV5-1|TRBJ2-7
ASSLVGGTGGLEQY
>TRBV19|TRBJ2-1
ASSILTSGYNEQF
>TRBV19|TRBJ2-7
ASRELGQGTEQY
>TRBV7-9|TRBJ2-1
ASSSATSGSYNEQF
>TRBV29-1|TRBJ2-3
SVGDRGGQY
>TRBV10-3|TRBJ2-1
AIRAGTSSYNEQF
>TRBV20-1|TRBJ1-1
SARPIRQNTEAF
>TRBV14|TRBJ2-1
ASSQAYTYNEQF
>TRBV5-1|TRBJ2-7
ASSLAGDISSYEQY
>TRBV6-1|TRBJ2-3
ASSERLAGFLETDTQY
>TRBV4-2|TRBJ2-2
ASGTTGRGTGELF
>TRBV5-1|TRBJ2-2
ASSEAATGELF
>TRBV5-5|TRBJ2-5
ASSRMMRGAQETQY
>TRBV5-1|TRBJ1-4
ASSLAGQGAEKLF
>TRBV5-1|TRBJ2-1
ASSPRTSGSANEQF
>TRBV28|TRBJ2-5
ASSGSGGGETQY
>TRBV3-1|TRBJ1-6
ASSQDGWGKDYSPLH
>TRBV20-1|TRBJ1-5
SARKTGVRSEAQH
>TRBV6-1|TRBJ1-2
ASNPPAGGGYT
>TRBV7-3|TRBJ2-1
ASSLLGTEQF
>TRBV14|TRBJ2-3
ASSQDLRGRPY
>TRBV20-1|TRBJ2-1
TPGTPAYYEQF
>TRBV7-2|TRBJ2-3
ASSLGQAGDTDTQY
>TRBV27|TRBJ2-7
ASSLRWGGAVEQY
>TRBV5-1|TRBJ2-3
ASSVGRAGRTDTQY
>TRBV5-1|TRBJ2-3
ASSFERETDTQY
>TRBV4-1|TRBJ2-1
ASSQDWTGAYNEQF
>TRBV20-1|TRBJ2-4
SASKNIQY
>TRBV7-3|TRBJ2-1
ASSLIGGGEQF
>TRBV7-8|TRBJ1-5
ASSLGGHNQPQH
>TRBV3-1|TRBJ1-1
ASSQEGQGESTEAF
>TRBV28|TRBJ2-1
ASSSIAGLEQF
>TRBV7-9|TRBJ2-3
ASSLLGLAGIKAGTDTQY
>TRBV7-8|TRBJ2-1
ASSSSVNNEQF
>TRBV7-9|TRBJ2-1
ASSFSLATSSYNEQF
>TRBV29-1|TRBJ2-5
SVNAGDRTQY
>TRBV5-6|TRBJ2-5
ASSPNRGYQETQY
>TRBV19|TRBJ1-3
ASRQVSGNTIY
>TRBV5-1|TRBJ2-7
ASSLEWAYEQY
>TRBV18|TRBJ2-7
ASSPQGAGYEQY
>TRBV29-1|TRBJ2-5
SVGTSGETQY
>TRBV7-6|TRBJ1-6
ASTRQGVPNSPLH
>TRBV5-1|TRBJ1-4
ASSSSGRFSTNEKLF
>TRBV4-1|TRBJ2-1
ASQEKVAGGANEQF
>TRBV5-1|TRBJ1-1
ASNKDSTQATEAF